These 8 T cell receptor beta chains originate from one sample sequenced in a study of response to subunit inactivated influenza vaccine. TCRdb called the RT-PCR reads again in MiXCR, with one record for every CDR3 protein. Among 860,000 or so distinct CDR3 sequences, around 20% were seen once, and the ten largest hold about 9.4%. The material sequenced was PBMCs from blood, taken roughly 5 days after vaccination. The origin of the receptors is a middle-aged man who received an inactivated influenza vaccine.

This clonotype appeared a few times. This chain's CDR3 is CAISVGLAGERNTGELFF. The DNA for the CDR3 is TGTGCCATCAGTGTCGGCCTAGCGGGAGAGAGGAACACCGGGGAGCTGTTTTTT. This chain connects TRBV10-3 to TRBJ2-2, with TRBD2 matching 10 bases. The CDR3 is made up of 18 amino acids. J was trimmed by 1 base and V by 4 bases; bases with no gene match: 9. The germline V gene has CDR1 ENHRY and CDR2 SYGVKD.

This clonotype was counted a few times. The J gene is TRBJ2-1, the V gene TRBV2, with 8 bases fitting TRBD2. Germline loops: CDR1 SNHLY, CDR2 FYNNEI. The CDR3 runs to 12 residues. Trimming took 6 bases from V and 5 from J; bases not matched to a gene: 0. CDR3 coding DNA: TGTGCCAGCAGACTAGCGGACAATGAGCAGTTCTTC. This sequence encodes CASRLADNEQFF.

This clonotype was seen only a few times. The chain employs TRBV5-1 and TRBJ2-2, with 9 bases aligning to TRBD1. The V gene end was trimmed by 4 bases and the J gene end by 4 bases; junction bases not matched to a gene: 8. This CDR3 region has 16 residues. The germline V gene has CDR1 SGHRS and CDR2 YFSETQ. Here the CDR3 DNA reads TGCGCCAGCAGCATGACAGGGGGGGACCTCACCGGGGAGCTGTTTTTT. Encoded protein: CASSMTGGDLTGELFF.

This clonotype was counted ten times or more. Sequence at one end of the junction differs from germline and may be a read error. The gene calls are TRBV28 and TRBJ2-7; 8 bases fit TRBD2. Per germline, CDR1 MDHEN and CDR2 SYDVKM. CDR3 size: 13 residues. CDR3 protein: CASRSGSSYEQYF. The CDR3 DNA sequence: TGCGCCAGCAGGAGCGGGAGCTCCTACGAGCAGTACTTC.

The chain joins TRBV18 to TRBJ2-1, with D possibly being TRBD1 (5 bases). The CDR3 contains 13 residues. CDR1 KGHSH and CDR2 LQKENI come from the germline V gene. Trimming left V 3 bases short and J 8 bases short, with 11 bases between. The DNA for the CDR3 is TGTGCCAGCTCACCCCGAGTCAGGGATGAGCAGTTCTTC. It encodes CASSPRVRDEQFF. The whole variable domain, remainder taken from reference TRBV18 and TRBJ2-1, is NAGVMQNPRHLVRRRGQEARLRCSPMKGHSHVYWYRQLPEEGLKFMVYLQKENIIDESGMPKERFSAEFPKEGPSILRIQQVVRGDSAAYFCASSPRVRDEQFFGPGTRLTVL.

This rearrangement joins TRBV20-1 to TRBJ1-2; D possibly corresponds to TRBD1 (5 bases). Germline V gives CDR1 DFQATT, CDR2 SNEGSKA (reference sequence). There are 16 residues in the CDR3. V gave up 0 bases and J gave up 2 bases, with 16 bases separating them. For the CDR3, the DNA is TGCAGTGCTAGAGATTGGGCAGGGAGAGTGAACTATGGCTACACCTTC. This encodes CSARDWAGRVNYGYTF.

This clonotype was recorded many times. One end of the junction is discordant with germline, which a read error may explain. The genes are TRBV5-1 and TRBJ2-3, with no clear D. This CDR3 is 14 amino acids long. Germline loops: CDR1 SGHRS, CDR2 YFSETQ. The CDR3: CASSLRASTDTQYF. The CDR3 region has the DNA TGTGCCAGCAGTTTAAGAGCTAGCACAGATACGCAGTATTTT.

The sample holds a few counts of this clonotype. The CDR3 reads CASSDGSRLNTEAFF. CDR3 DNA sequence: TGTGCCAGCAGTGATGGGAGTAGGTTGAACACTGAAGCTTTCTTT. The gene calls are TRBV6-1 and TRBJ1-1, with unresolved D. This CDR3 region has 15 residues. Germline values: CDR1 MNHNS, CDR2 SASEGT. V shed 3 bases and J shed 0 bases, with 11 bases lying between them.